The clone carrying this TCR beta chain was seen a single time. Its antigen is as yet unknown. These data originate in a study of a mutant IDH1 vaccine in newly diagnosed glioma. From germline, CDR1 is MNHNS and CDR2 SASEGT. The CDR3 totals 13 residues. V was trimmed by 0 bases and J by 8 bases, leaving 10 bases between them. Produced via immunoSEQ multiplex PCR; TCRdb's table is partial and in-frame only. The top ten hold 5.3% of the sample, which has 40,000 to 45,000 clones, approximately 72% seen once. Time point of the sample: week 23, last vaccination. Each dose delivered 300 ug of mutant IDH1 20-mer peptide subcutaneously with imiquimod.

This specimen was PBMCs, taken from a glioma patient whose treatment included an IDH1 peptide vaccine. This TCR was recovered from a man aged 50 to 60 with glioma. The chain employs TRBV6-1 and TRBJ1-1; no reliable D call. The CDR3 spells CASSEAPTAEAFF. CDR3 nucleotide sequence: TGTGCCAGCAGTGAAGCGCCAACAGCCGAAGCTTTCTTT.